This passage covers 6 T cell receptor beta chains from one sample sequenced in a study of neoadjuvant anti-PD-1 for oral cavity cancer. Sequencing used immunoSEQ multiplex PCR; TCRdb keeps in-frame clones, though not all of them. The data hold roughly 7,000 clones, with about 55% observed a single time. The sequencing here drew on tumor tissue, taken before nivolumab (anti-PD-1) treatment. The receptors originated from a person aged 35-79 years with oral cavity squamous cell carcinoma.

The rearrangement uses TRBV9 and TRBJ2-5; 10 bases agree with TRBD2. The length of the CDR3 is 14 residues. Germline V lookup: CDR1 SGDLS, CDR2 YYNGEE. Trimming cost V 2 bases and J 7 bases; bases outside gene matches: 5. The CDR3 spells CASSVLAGVGTQYF. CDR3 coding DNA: TGTGCCAGCAGCGTCCTAGCGGGAGTTGGGACCCAGTACTTC. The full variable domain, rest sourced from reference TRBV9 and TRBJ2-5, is DSGVTQTPKHLITATGQRVTLRCSPRSGDLSVYWYQQSLDQGLQFLIQYYNGEERAKGNILERFSAQQFPDLHSELNLSSLELGDSALYFCASSVLAGVGTQYFGPGTRLLVL.

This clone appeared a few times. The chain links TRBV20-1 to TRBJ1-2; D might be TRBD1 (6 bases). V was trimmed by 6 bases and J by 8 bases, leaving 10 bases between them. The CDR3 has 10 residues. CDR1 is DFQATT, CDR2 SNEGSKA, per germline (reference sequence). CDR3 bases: TGCAGTGCACTTCAGGGGGGCTACACCTTC. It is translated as CSALQGGYTF.

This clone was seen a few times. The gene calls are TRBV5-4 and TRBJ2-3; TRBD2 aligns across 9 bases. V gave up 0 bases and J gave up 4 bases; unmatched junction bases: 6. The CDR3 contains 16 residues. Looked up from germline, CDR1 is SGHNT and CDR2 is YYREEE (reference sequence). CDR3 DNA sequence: TGTGCCAGCAGCTTGGGGGATAGCGGGGGCCCAGATACGCAGTATTTT. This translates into CASSLGDSGGPDTQYF.

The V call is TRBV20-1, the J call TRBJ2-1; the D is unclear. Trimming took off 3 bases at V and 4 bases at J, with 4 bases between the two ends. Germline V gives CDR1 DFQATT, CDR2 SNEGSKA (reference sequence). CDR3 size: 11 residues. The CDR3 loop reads CSAREYNEQFF. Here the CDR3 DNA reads TGCAGTGCTAGGGAGTACAATGAGCAGTTCTTC.

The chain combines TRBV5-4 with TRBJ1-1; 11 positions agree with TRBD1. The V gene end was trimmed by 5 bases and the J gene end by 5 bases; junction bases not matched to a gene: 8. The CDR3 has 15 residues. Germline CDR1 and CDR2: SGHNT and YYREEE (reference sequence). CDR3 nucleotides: TGTGCCAGCAGTCCAGCGGACAGGGGGCGGACTGAAGCTTTCTTT. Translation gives CASSPADRGRTEAFF.

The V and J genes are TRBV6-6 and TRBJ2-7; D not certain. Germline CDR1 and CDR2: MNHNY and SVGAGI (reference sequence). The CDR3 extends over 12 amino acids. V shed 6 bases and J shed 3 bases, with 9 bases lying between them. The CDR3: CASRGIFYEQYF. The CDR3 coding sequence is TGTGCCAGCAGGGGGATTTTCTACGAGCAGTACTTC.